This T cell receptor beta chain was captured by sequencing in a study of Ad26.COV2.S vaccination and SARS-CoV-2 variants. The treatment is: roughly 20 received Ad26.COV2.S at low or high dose, single or two shots; roughly five received placebo; per-sample allocation not given. Repertoires come from day 63 after the first vaccine or placebo injection. Sequenced by immunoSEQ multiplex PCR; TCRdb stores in-frame clones only, minus some. The sample holds about 250,000 clones; roughly nine tenths are singletons and the top ten take just under 3%. V was clipped by 2 bases and J by 3 bases; unmatched bases: 7. Germline V CDR1 and CDR2: LGHDT, YNNKEL (reference sequence). The CDR3 consists of 16 residues.

This TCR was recovered from a person between 18 and 65 years old who received the Ad26.COV2.S COVID-19 vaccine or a placebo. The specimen comprised peripheral blood, sampled in a trial of Ad26.COV2.S vaccine versus placebo. This chain connects TRBV3-1 (or the pseudogene TRBV3-2) to TRBJ1-1, with 9 bases identical to TRBD1. CDR3 loop: CASSQRRQGVDTEAFF. The DNA of the CDR3 is TGTGCCAGCAGCCAACGAAGACAGGGGGTGGACACTGAAGCTTTCTTT.